The rows below give T cell receptor beta chains drawn from one sample of a study of CD8 T cells in Susac syndrome. TCRdb itself ran the immunoSEQ multiplex PCR reads through MiXCR, one entry per CDR3 protein. This sample yields fewer than 300,000 distinct CDR3 sequences, of which approximately 84% are seen a single time; over 0.1% belongs to the top ten. The sample consisted of CD8+ T cells from PBMCs. All receptors come from a human donor with multiple sclerosis. Both conserved end residues are part of each CDR3. The D gene is left open where the match is weak. Clone sizes are given selectively: once, few, many, or a class where the clone is expanded.

CDR3 protein,CDR3 DNA,clone size,V gene,D gene,J gene
CASSPPGLSGFYEQYF,TGTGCCAGCAGCCCCCCCGGGCTGAGTGGCTTCTACGAGCAGTACTTC,NA,TRBV4-2,NA,TRBJ2-7
CASGTGDSPLHF,TGCGCCTCGGGGACAGGGGACTCACCCCTCCACTTT,once,TRBV5-1,TRBD1,TRBJ1-6
CASGEVGGYTF,TGTGCCAGCGGCGAGGTCGGTGGCTACACCTTC,NA,TRBV9,NA,TRBJ1-2
CASSLTVMNTEAFF,TGCGCCAGCAGCCTGACAGTTATGAACACTGAAGCTTTCTTT,once,TRBV4-1,NA,TRBJ1-1
CATSDSRTSGGAGAQYF,TGTGCCACCAGTGATTCCCGGACTAGCGGGGGGGCGGGGGCCCAGTACTTC,NA,TRBV24-1,TRBD2,TRBJ2-5
CASSFRGTSLNEQFF,TGTGCCAGCAGCTTTCGAGGGACTAGTTTGAATGAGCAGTTCTTC,NA,TRBV7-2,TRBD2,TRBJ2-1
CATEEDSYSGNTIYF,TGTGCCACCGAGGAAGACAGCTACTCTGGAAACACCATATATTTT,NA,TRBV15,NA,TRBJ1-3
CASTTSGYNEQFF,TGTGCCAGCACGACTAGCGGCTACAATGAGCAGTTCTTC,NA,TRBV12-3/TRBV12-4,TRBD2,TRBJ2-1
CASSQVTGSSSYEQYF,TGTGCCAGCAGCCAAGTGACAGGCTCTAGTTCCTACGAGCAGTACTTC,NA,TRBV4-2,NA,TRBJ2-7
CASSLDRNTDTQYF,TGCGCCAGCAGCTTGGACCGAAACACAGATACGCAGTATTTT,NA,TRBV5-1,NA,TRBJ2-3
CASSQDEFPYGYTF,TGTGCCAGCAGCCAAGATGAGTTTCCTTATGGCTACACCTTC,few,TRBV4-2,NA,TRBJ1-2
CASSHRTSGTYEQYF,TGCGCCAGCAGCCACAGGACTAGCGGGACCTACGAGCAGTACTTC,NA,TRBV4-1,TRBD2,TRBJ2-7